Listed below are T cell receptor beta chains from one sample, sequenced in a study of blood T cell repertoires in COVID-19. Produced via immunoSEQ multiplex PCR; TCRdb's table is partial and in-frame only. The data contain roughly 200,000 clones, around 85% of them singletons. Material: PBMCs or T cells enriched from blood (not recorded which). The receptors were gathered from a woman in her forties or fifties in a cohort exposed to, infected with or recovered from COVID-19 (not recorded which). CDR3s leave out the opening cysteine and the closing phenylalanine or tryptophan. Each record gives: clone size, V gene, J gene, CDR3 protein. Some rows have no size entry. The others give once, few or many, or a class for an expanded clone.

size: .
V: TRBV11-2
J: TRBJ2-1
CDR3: ASSLATGSNFYNEQF

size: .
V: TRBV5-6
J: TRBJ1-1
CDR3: ASSWARGGLNTEAF

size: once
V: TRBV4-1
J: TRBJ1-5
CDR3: ASSQNQGQASNQPQH

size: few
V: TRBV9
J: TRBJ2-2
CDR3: ASSFSGGAGELF

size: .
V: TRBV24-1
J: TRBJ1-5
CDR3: ATSVSREKDSNQPQH

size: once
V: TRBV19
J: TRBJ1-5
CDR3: ASSIRDRGSLGNQPQH

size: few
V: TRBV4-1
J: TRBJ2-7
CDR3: ASSLSGASYEQY

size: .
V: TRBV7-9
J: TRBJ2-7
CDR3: ASSFGRGLDEQY

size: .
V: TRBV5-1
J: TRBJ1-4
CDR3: ASSTRGFGTNEKLF

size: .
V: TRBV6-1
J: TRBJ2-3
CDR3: ASSEGLAGALGRQY

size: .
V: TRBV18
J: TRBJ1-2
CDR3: ASSPPDSFGNYGYT

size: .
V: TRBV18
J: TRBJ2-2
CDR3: ASSPPASGGARTGELF

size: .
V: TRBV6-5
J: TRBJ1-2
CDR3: ASSRGQAFGYT

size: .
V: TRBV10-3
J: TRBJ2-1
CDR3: AISDPRQGAVSFVGEQF

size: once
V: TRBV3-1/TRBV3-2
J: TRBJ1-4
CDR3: ASSGRIGQHNNEKLF

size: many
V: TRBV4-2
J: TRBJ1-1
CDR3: ASSQEPPGQMNTEAF

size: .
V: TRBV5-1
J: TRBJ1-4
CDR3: ASSLDRGNEKLF

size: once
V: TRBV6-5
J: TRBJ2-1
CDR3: ASKPGTWGTDEQF

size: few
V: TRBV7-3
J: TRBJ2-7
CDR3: ASSCHSYEQY

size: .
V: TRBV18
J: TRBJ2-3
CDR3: ASSPTSVADTQY

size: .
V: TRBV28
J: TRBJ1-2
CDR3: ASSLLQVYGYT

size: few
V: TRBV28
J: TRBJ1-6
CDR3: ASSLHMGGEGSPLH

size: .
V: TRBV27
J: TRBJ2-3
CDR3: ASSLGTSGDTQY